This T cell receptor beta chain comes out of a study of cytomegalovirus exposure and HLA in healthy donors (TCRdb year 2017). In terms of the full investigation: An earlier analysis of some 620 of the donors reported 276 Gb of sequence data and 117 million unique TCR beta sequences obtained from about 180 million T cells. Approximately 310 gigabases of sequencing data and approximately 85 million unique TCR sequences were included in an early release covering 550 to 800 HLA-typed donors. Among the roughly 400 genotyped donors, roughly 80% belonged to the genetic ancestry cluster associated with self-reported Caucasian donors. The study aimed to test whether cataloging public T cell receptors could reveal signatures of past pathogen exposure. The study used immunosequencing to profile the T cell repertoires of some 600 subjects and linked those repertoires to cytomegalovirus serostatus. In addition to the first cohort of approximately 670 subjects, a separate validation cohort of approximately 120 different subjects was used. High-throughput TCR immunosequencing, statistical association of individual TCRs with disease status, and machine learning were combined to predict cytomegalovirus infection status. In a later analysis, previously published TCR beta repertoires from 550 to 700 donors were re-analyzed and high-resolution HLA genotyping was added so that TCR occurrence patterns could be studied. In the later analysis, no new phenotypic data were used to find candidate immune exposures; instead, reliance was placed on TCR beta sequences and their occurrence across donors. An earlier analysis of roughly 600 of the donors used high-throughput TCR beta sequencing to judge whether each TCR beta V gene segment behaved as functional or pseudogenic. Donor age, sex, ethnicity and CMV serostatus were compiled alongside the repertoire data. A later genetic analysis took genome-wide SNP genotypes for 398 of the 666 donors and used that subset as a discovery cohort. All discovery cohort repertoires had been generated on a single sequencing platform. Both class I and class II loci were covered by HLA typing, at four-digit resolution. The number of donors typed differed by locus, with about 629-630 for A, B, C, DRB1 and DQB1, roughly 550 for DQA1, 606 for DPA1, and 400 to 490 for DPB1. Because of strong linkage in the cohort, roughly five DR-DQ haplotypes were treated as single units for association and clustering. Among some 400 genotyped donors of the cohort, an average of around 250,000 unique TCR beta nucleotide sequences was sequenced per donor, of which roughly 17% were non-productive. What the study reported, not specific to this receptor: Compared with the roughly 700-donor mean, donors in an Asian-associated ancestry cluster had fewer N-insertions in productive TCRs, according to a later genetic analysis. A few of the identified cytomegalovirus-associated TCR beta chains were confirmed in vitro to be specific for cytomegalovirus antigens. According to the authors, the approach could potentially be generalized to other disease states and immunological phenotypes. In a later analysis, HLA-associated TCR beta chains were found to be more clonally expanded and to have lower generation probabilities than equally common non-associated chains. Most TCR sequences were observed very rarely across donors, whereas some public TCRs were present in many individuals. At a false discovery rate of 0.05, a later analysis linked about 16,000 TCR beta sequences to specific HLA alleles. An earlier analysis of around 500 of the donors showed that most TCR beta V segments appeared in productive rearrangements either about 87% or about 30% of the time, which broadly matched IMGT annotations. CMV serostatus was the only immune exposure information available for the cohort. Because the 87-base-pair reads could not distinguish some IMGT-functional V segments, including TRBV6-2 and TRBV6-3, those segments were excluded. Linkage disequilibrium might explain the correlated functional status among segregating V segments, but an unknown experimental factor could not be excluded. Sequencing depth was assumed to be roughly uniform across donors in the presence/absence analyses, though that assumption may not hold. A further reported finding was that TCR beta sequences accurately predicted the HLA-A and HLA-B alleles for most subjects in the first cohort. The classifier was reported to diagnose cytomegalovirus status with high specificity and sensitivity in both the original and validation cohorts. This cohort had only TCR beta chains sequenced, and the lack of alpha or paired-chain data limited which features could be detected. Because counts were too low, roughly 18 rarely observed V segments, including chromosome 9 orphons, were left out of the earlier analysis of approximately 580 of the donors. In a later analysis, the rate of TCR association differed among HLA loci, with DRB1 alleles having the most associated TCRs and HLA-C alleles having the fewest. Assigning TCR associations to individual alleles was difficult when HLA alleles, especially DR and DQ, strongly co-occurred. In the study, around 150 TCR beta chains were listed as associated with cytomegalovirus. Because some donors lacked HLA typing at each locus, the association tests relied only on the typed subset. In a later analysis, several top co-occurrence clusters were reported to appear linked to parvovirus B19, influenza, CMV and Epstein-Barr virus. A later analysis found that most CMV-associated TCR beta chains appeared HLA-restricted, with HLA associations seemingly driven largely by CMV exposure. A cluster of highly shared sequence variants was judged likely to represent a technical artifact of the sequencing pipeline. An association between a missense DCLRE1C variant and V-gene and J-gene trimming of TCR beta chains was found in a later genetic analysis and replicated in an independent cohort.

Library prep was done by the immunoSEQ multiplex PCR assay. For the multiplex PCR, a mixture combining 60 forward primers for TCR Vbeta segments and 13 reverse primers for TCR Jbeta segments was used. A multiplex PCR assay on genomic DNA amplified the CDR3 region of rearranged TCR beta genes. The Illumina HiSeq System was used to sequence the amplified TCR beta libraries as 87-base-pair reads. For the original study's pipeline: A later analysis counted about 80 million unique TCR beta chains across the 550 to 800 repertoires, and some 11 million of these chains were shared by at least two donors. Raw reads were error-corrected and collapsed into unique sequences by a nearest-neighbor algorithm in which closely related sequences were merged to remove PCR and sequencing errors. Alignment of CDR3 sequences to IMGT reference sequences was used to assign V, D and J gene segments. For a sequence to be retained, a match of at least six nucleotides was required to both a V gene segment and a J gene segment. Rearrangements were classified as productive when the CDR3 lacked stop codons and remained in frame with V and J, and all other rearrangements were classified as non-productive. Following IMGT convention, CDR3 was defined as the stretch from the second conserved V-encoded cysteine up to the conserved J-encoded phenylalanine. The earlier analysis of fewer than 700 of the donors excluded sequences that lacked an unambiguous match to a single V gene segment. An earlier analysis of roughly 590 of the donors called V segments functional above 56.7% productive rearrangements and segregating when the between-donor standard deviation exceeded 5%. A statistical classification framework was developed to diagnose cytomegalovirus status using the catalog of TCR beta chain sequences. In a later analysis, TCR nucleotide sequences were compared against IMGT/GENE-DB human TR gene sequences so that V and J genes could be assigned. Using the TCRdist pipeline, a later analysis assigned CDR3 sequences along with most-parsimonious VDJ recombination scenarios. In a later analysis, each TCR beta chain was defined by its CDR3 amino acid sequence together with its V-gene family, and reads without a unique V-gene family were excluded. A later analysis removed several hundred highly shared, low-generation-probability nucleotide sequences to deal with suspected cross-contamination and a sequencing artifact. In a later analysis, a clonal expansion index for each public chain was calculated from normalized within-repertoire ranks of inferred template counts. Generation probabilities in a later analysis came from a VDJ recombination model fitted to out-of-frame rearrangements, and those results were checked against IGoR. Hypergeometric tests were used in a later analysis to score TCR-TCR, TCR-HLA and TCR-CMV co-occurrence, with a repertoire-size bias correction applied to the TCR pairs. A later analysis estimated false discovery rates by permuting HLA or CMV assignments 20 times. A later analysis grouped co-occurring TCRs with DBSCAN, adding TCRdist sequence similarity when clustering within HLA-allele-positive subsets. Co-occurrence clustering excluded repertoires with fewer than 30,000 or more than 120,000 public chains, plus five with anomalous nucleotide sharing. The immuneACCESS repertoire file appears here via TCRdb, limited to in-frame rearrangements. These files lack a portion of the clones; in checked studies, under half of the deficit traces to unresolved V genes, and the cause of the others is not known. Clone size and V and J calls were adopted from that table, with D and trimming inferred from the DNA. The sample's clone listing holds around 50,000 clones. Roughly 5.5% of the sample goes to the ten largest clones.

Including the terminal cysteine and phenylalanine, the CDR3 comprises 16 residues. CDR3 DNA only is kept here, 48 bases in frame from base 1. V and J are trimmed by 3 bases and 3 bases, and the gene matches miss 10 bases of the junction. From the germline V gene (reference sequence), CDR1 is SGHNT and CDR2 is YYREEE. The cohort consisted of 666 healthy bone marrow donors. Cohort members were all nominally healthy when sampled, although unrecorded immune exposures were likely present. The donor tested CMV seropositive and was one of the 289 seropositive cohort members. A peripheral blood sample was provided by each donor, and peripheral blood mononuclear cells were used for TCR beta sequencing. Genomic DNA extraction from the blood cell samples was performed with the Qiagen DNeasy Blood Extraction Kit. A word on this clone: No cognate antigen has been identified for it.

This sequence originates from a male donor in good health and CMV-seropositive. Source material: PBMCs. The chain employs TRBV5-4 and TRBJ2-5; 8 central nucleotides agree with TRBD2. The CDR3 amino acid sequence is: CASSSPLTSGKETQYF. Here is the DNA: TGTGCCAGCAGCTCCCCCTTAACTAGCGGAAAAGAGACCCAGTACTTC.